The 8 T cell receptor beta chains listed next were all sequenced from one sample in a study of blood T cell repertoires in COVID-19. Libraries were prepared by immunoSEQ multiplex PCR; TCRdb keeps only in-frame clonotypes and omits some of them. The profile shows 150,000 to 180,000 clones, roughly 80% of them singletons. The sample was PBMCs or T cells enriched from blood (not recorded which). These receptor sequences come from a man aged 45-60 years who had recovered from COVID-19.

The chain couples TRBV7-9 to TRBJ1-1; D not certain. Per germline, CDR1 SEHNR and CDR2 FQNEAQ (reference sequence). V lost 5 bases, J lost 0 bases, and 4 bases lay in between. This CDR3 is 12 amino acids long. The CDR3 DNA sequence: TGTGCCAGCAGCCCCATGAACACTGAAGCTTTCTTT. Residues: CASSPMNTEAFF.

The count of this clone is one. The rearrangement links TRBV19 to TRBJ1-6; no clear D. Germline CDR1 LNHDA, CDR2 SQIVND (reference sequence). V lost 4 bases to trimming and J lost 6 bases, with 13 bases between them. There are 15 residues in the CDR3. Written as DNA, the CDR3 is TGTGCCAGTAGTACGATACAGACGACTAATTCACCCCTCCACTTT. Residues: CASSTIQTTNSPLHF.

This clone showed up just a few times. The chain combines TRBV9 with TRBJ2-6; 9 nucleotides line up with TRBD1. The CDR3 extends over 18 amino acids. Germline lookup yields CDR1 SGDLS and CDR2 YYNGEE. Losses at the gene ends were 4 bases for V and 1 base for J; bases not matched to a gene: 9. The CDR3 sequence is CASSPHDRGGSGANVLTF. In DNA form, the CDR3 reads TGTGCCAGCAGCCCTCATGACAGGGGGGGATCTGGGGCCAACGTCCTGACTTTC.

The DNA for the CDR3 is TGTGCCACCAGCGGGGCAGGCAGCTCCTACGAGCAGTACTTC. Protein sequence: CATSGAGSSYEQYF. V and J are TRBV15 and TRBJ2-7; possibly TRBD1 for D (5 bases). The CDR3 extends over 14 amino acids. Trimming removed 5 bases at V and 0 bases at J, with 11 bases between. Germline loops: CDR1 LNHNV, CDR2 YYDKDF (reference sequence). Full variable domain (rest looked up from reference TRBV15 and TRBJ2-7): DAMVIQNPRYQVTQFGKPVTLSCSQTLNHNVMYWYQQKSSQAPKLLFHYYDKDFNNEADTPDNFQSRRPNTSFCFLDIRSPGLGDTAMYLCATSGAGSSYEQYFGPGTRLTVT.

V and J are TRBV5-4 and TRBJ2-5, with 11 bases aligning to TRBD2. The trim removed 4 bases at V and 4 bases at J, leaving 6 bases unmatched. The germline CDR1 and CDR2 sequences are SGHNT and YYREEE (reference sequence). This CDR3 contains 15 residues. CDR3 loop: CASSPGLAASETQYF. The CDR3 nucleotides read TGTGCCAGCAGCCCGGGACTAGCGGCCTCAGAGACCCAGTACTTC. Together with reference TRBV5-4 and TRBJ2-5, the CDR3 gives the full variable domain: ETGVTQSPTHLIKTRGQQVTLRCSSQSGHNTVSWYQQALGQGPQFIFQYYREEENGRGNFPPRFSGLQFPNYSSELNVNALELDDSALYLCASSPGLAASETQYFGPGTRLLVL.

CDR3 nucleotide sequence: TGTGCCAGCAGTAGGGGACTTGATGGTCAGCCCCAGCATTTT. This codes for CASSRGLDGQPQHF. This chain uses TRBV6-5 with TRBJ1-5; TRBD1 might be the D (5 bases). V lost 5 bases and J lost 6, with 14 bases in between. The CDR3 covers 14 residues. Germline values: CDR1 MNHEY, CDR2 SVGAGI.

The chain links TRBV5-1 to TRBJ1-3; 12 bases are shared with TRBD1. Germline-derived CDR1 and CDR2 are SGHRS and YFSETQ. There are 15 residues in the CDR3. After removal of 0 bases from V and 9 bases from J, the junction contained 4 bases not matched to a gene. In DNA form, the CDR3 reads TGCGCCAGCAGCTTGGCGGGACAGGGGGCGGTCACCATATATTTT. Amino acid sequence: CASSLAGQGAVTIYF.

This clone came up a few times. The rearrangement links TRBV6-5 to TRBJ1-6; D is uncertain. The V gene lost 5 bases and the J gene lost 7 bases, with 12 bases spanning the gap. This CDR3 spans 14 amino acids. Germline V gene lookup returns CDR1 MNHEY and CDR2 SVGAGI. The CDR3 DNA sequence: TGTGCCAGCAGTAACATGGAAGCGAATTCACCCCTCCACTTT. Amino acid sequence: CASSNMEANSPLHF.